This is a list of T cell receptor beta chains from one sample in a study of cytomegalovirus exposure and HLA in healthy donors. TCRdb keeps only in-frame clones here, not all; method: immunoSEQ multiplex PCR. Of about 170,000 clones listed, under 85% are singletons. Sequenced sample: PBMCs. These receptor sequences come from a young man in good health and CMV-seronegative. Each CDR3 is given with its conserved first and last residue. Each record gives: clone size, J gene, D gene, V gene, CDR3 DNA, CDR3 protein. D genes are given only for firm matches. For some rows the clone size is stated as once, few or many, or as a class when expanded; others skip it.

NA,TRBJ1-5,NA,TRBV7-9,TGTGCCAGCAGTTACAGCAGCAATCAGCCCCAGCATTTT,CASSYSSNQPQHF
NA,TRBJ2-1,NA,TRBV27,TGTGCCAGCAGCCTAGGACTGTCTGAGCAGTTCTTC,CASSLGLSEQFF
NA,TRBJ1-4,NA,TRBV7-9,TGTGCCAGCAGCATAAGGGGGGGAGGAGAAAAACTGTTTTTT,CASSIRGGGEKLFF
NA,TRBJ2-1,NA,TRBV27,TGTGCCAGCAGTTTGGAGGGCTCCAGCTCCTACAATGAGCAGTTCTTC,CASSLEGSSSYNEQFF
NA,TRBJ2-7,TRBD1,TRBV6-5,TGTGCCAGCAGGGGGACAGAGGGGGAGCAGTACTTC,CASRGTEGEQYF
many,TRBJ2-7,TRBD1,TRBV6-1,TGTGCCAGCAGTGTCTGGGACAGGACATCCTCCTACGAGCAGTACTTC,CASSVWDRTSSYEQYF
NA,TRBJ1-4,TRBD1,TRBV5-1,TGCGCCAGCAGCTTGGGGACAGGGAGAGAAAAACTGTTTTTT,CASSLGTGREKLFF
NA,TRBJ2-7,TRBD1,TRBV9,TGTGCCAGCAGCCCTCGACAGGGTAACTCCTACGAGCAGTACTTC,CASSPRQGNSYEQYF
NA,TRBJ2-7,NA,TRBV7-9,TGTGCCAGCAGCTTAGCGGGCAGCTCCTACGAGCAGTACTTC,CASSLAGSSYEQYF
NA,TRBJ2-3,TRBD2,TRBV18,TGTGCCAGCTCACCAGGACTAGCGGGAGGGAGCACAGATACGCAGTATTTT,CASSPGLAGGSTDTQYF
NA,TRBJ2-3,TRBD2,TRBV27,TGTGCCAGCAGCCTTGGGGCTAGCGGGGGGTCCGGTCGCACAGATACGCAGTATTTT,CASSLGASGGSGRTDTQYF
NA,TRBJ2-7,TRBD1,TRBV6-1,TGTGCCAGCAGCCTATCGACAGGGGGCTCCTACGAGCAGTACTTC,CASSLSTGGSYEQYF
NA,TRBJ1-1,NA,TRBV7-9,TGTGCCAGCAGCTTACGGGGGCGGGGGCCAGGTGAAGCTTTCTTT,CASSLRGRGPGEAFF
NA,TRBJ2-5,NA,TRBV7-9,TGTGCCAGCAGCTCGAACTCGAAGGGGAAGGGGGAGCGGCAGACCCAGTACTTC,CASSSNSKGKGERQTQYF
NA,TRBJ1-5,NA,TRBV27,TGTGCCAGCAGTTACGGGGTCGGTAATCAGCCCCAGCATTTT,CASSYGVGNQPQHF
NA,TRBJ2-3,TRBD1,TRBV5-1,TGCGCCAGCAGCCAGGACAGGGGTAATACGCAGTATTTT,CASSQDRGNTQYF
NA,TRBJ2-2,TRBD2,TRBV5-1,TGCGCCAGCAGCTGGACTAGCGGGGGGCCAGTCGCCGGGGAGCTGTTTTTT,CASSWTSGGPVAGELFF
NA,TRBJ2-3,TRBD1,TRBV15,TGTGCCACCAGCACCCGGACAGGGCTTAGCACAGATACGCAGTATTTT,CATSTRTGLSTDTQYF
NA,TRBJ1-1,TRBD1,TRBV28,TGTGCCAGCACGGGGGCAGGGGGCTGGGACACTGAAGCTTTCTTT,CASTGAGGWDTEAFF
once,TRBJ1-2,NA,TRBV5-1,TGCGCCAGCAGCTTGGAAATAGCGCAATATGGCTACACCTTC,CASSLEIAQYGYTF
once,TRBJ2-7,NA,TRBV5-8,TGTGCCAGCAGCCTAAGACTACCCCCCGCCTACGAGCAGTACTTC,CASSLRLPPAYEQYF
once,TRBJ2-2,NA,TRBV7-9,TGTGCCAGCAGCACAGGGACTATCGGCACCGGGGAGCTGTTTTTT,CASSTGTIGTGELFF
NA,TRBJ1-2,NA,TRBV6-8,TGTGCCAGCAGTTATCTAGAAACCGATGGCTACACCTTC,CASSYLETDGYTF
NA,TRBJ2-7,TRBD1,TRBV19,TGTGCCAGTAGTTCGGGACAGGGAGAGCAGTACTTC,CASSSGQGEQYF
NA,TRBJ1-1,NA,TRBV5-1,TGCGCCAGCAGCCCCTGGACAAGCCGGCAAGGCACTGAAGCTTTCTTT,CASSPWTSRQGTEAFF
NA,TRBJ1-1,NA,TRBV9,TGTGCCAGCAGCCCCCGGGGAGGGGAAGCTTTCTTT,CASSPRGGEAFF
NA,TRBJ1-2,NA,TRBV19,TGTGCCAGTCTCAATTTGGGAGAAGGCATAGATGGCTACACCTTC,CASLNLGEGIDGYTF
NA,TRBJ2-7,NA,TRBV7-8,TGTGCCAGCAGCGCGACTTACGAGCAGTACTTC,CASSATYEQYF
NA,TRBJ2-3,NA,TRBV11-2,TGTGCCAGCAGAAGCGGGGATACGCAGTATTTT,CASRSGDTQYF
NA,TRBJ2-7,TRBD2,TRBV29-1,TGCAGCGTTGAGGGGACTAGCGGAGACGAGCAGTACTTC,CSVEGTSGDEQYF
NA,TRBJ2-3,NA,TRBV28,TGTGCCAGCACCTACACAGATACGCAGTATTTT,CASTYTDTQYF
once,TRBJ2-1,TRBD2,TRBV19,TGTGCCAGTAGTAAGACTAGCGGGGGGTACAATGAGCAGTTCTTC,CASSKTSGGYNEQFF
NA,TRBJ2-7,TRBD2,TRBV10-2,TGCGCCAGCAGTGACCCGGGACTAGCGGTATACGAGCAGTACTTC,CASSDPGLAVYEQYF
NA,TRBJ1-1,NA,TRBV9,TGTGCCAGCAGCGTAGAGGCAGGTAACACTGAAGCTTTCTTT,CASSVEAGNTEAFF
NA,TRBJ2-6,TRBD2,TRBV15,TGTGCCACCAGCAGAGAAGCGGGAGGGATCTCTGGGGCCAACGTCCTGACTTTC,CATSREAGGISGANVLTF
NA,TRBJ2-6,NA,TRBV15,TGTGCCACCAGCAGCCCAATGACTTCGGGGGCCAACGTCCTGACTTTC,CATSSPMTSGANVLTF
NA,TRBJ2-2,NA,TRBV4-3,TGCGCCAGCAGCCAAGATAGTATTCAGCGGGCATGGGCCGGGGAGCTGTTTTTT,CASSQDSIQRAWAGELFF
NA,TRBJ2-5,TRBD1,TRBV14,TGTGCCAGCAGCCATCGGACAGGGGGCTTGGAGACCCAGTACTTC,CASSHRTGGLETQYF
NA,TRBJ1-5,TRBD1,TRBV27,TGTGCCAGCAGTACCAGGGGGACTCAGCCCCAGCATTTT,CASSTRGTQPQHF
once,TRBJ1-5,TRBD1,TRBV5-6,TGTGCCAGCAGCTACGCAGGGGGACGCCAGCCCCAGCATTTT,CASSYAGGRQPQHF
NA,TRBJ1-5,TRBD1,TRBV19,TGTGCCAGTAGTACGGGACAGGGGTCCCTTCAGCCCCAGCATTTT,CASSTGQGSLQPQHF
few,TRBJ1-5,NA,TRBV4-2,TGTGCCAGCAGCCAAGGTGGCGGGAGACCCAATCAGCCCCAGCATTTT,CASSQGGGRPNQPQHF
NA,TRBJ2-4,NA,TRBV4-3,TGCGCCAGCAGCCAAGATGCCAGACAGTACTTC,CASSQDARQYF
NA,TRBJ2-7,NA,TRBV5-8,TGTGCCAGCAGCCACGGGTACGAGCAGTACTTC,CASSHGYEQYF
few,TRBJ2-3,TRBD2,TRBV11-2,TGTGCCAGCAGCTGGCAAGCGGGAGCAGGCACAGATACGCAGTATTTT,CASSWQAGAGTDTQYF
NA,TRBJ2-3,TRBD2,TRBV9,TGTGCCAGCAGCGCACAACCCCCCGGGACTAGCGACACAGATACGCAGTATTTT,CASSAQPPGTSDTDTQYF
NA,TRBJ2-5,NA,TRBV13,TGTGCCAGCAGCCCGTCCGGGGCAGCCGGGGGGACCCAGTACTTC,CASSPSGAAGGTQYF
NA,TRBJ2-7,TRBD1,TRBV5-8,TGTGCCAGCAGCTTACGACAGGGTATGTACGAGCAGTACTTC,CASSLRQGMYEQYF
few,TRBJ2-7,TRBD2,TRBV9,TGTGCCAGCAGCGTAGCGACTAGCGGTTACGAGCAGTACTTC,CASSVATSGYEQYF
NA,TRBJ1-5,TRBD1,TRBV18,TGTGCCAGCTCCTGGGACAGGCAATATCAGCCCCAGCATTTT,CASSWDRQYQPQHF